Following are 10 T cell receptor beta chains from one sample sequenced in a study of graft-versus-host responses after intestinal transplantation (dated by TCRdb to 2020 to 2022). The protocol used for the library was the immunoSEQ multiplex PCR assay. In TCRdb, the immuneACCESS table is reduced to in-frame sequences with V and J assigned. These tables do not hold every clone; where another copy was compared, an unresolved V gene accounts for under half, and the others remain unexplained. The sample table shows 20,000 to 25,000 clones, and roughly 92% are seen once. Roughly 43% of the sample belongs to the ten largest clones. The sequenced sample was PBMCs, obtained about 260 days after intestinal transplant. These receptor sequences come from a human patient who received an intestinal transplant, so some T cells may come from the graft donor.

In this sample, this clone turned up a few times. At one boundary the junction diverges from the germline segment, which might be a read error. This rearrangement joins TRBV7-8 to TRBJ2-7; D gene ambiguous. Germline V gives CDR1 SGHVS, CDR2 FQNEAQ. The length of the CDR3 is 12 residues. CDR3 nucleotides: TGTGCCAGCAGCGCAGACGGGTACGCGCAGTACTTC. Translating it yields CASSADGYAQYF.

This chain connects TRBV6-4 to TRBJ2-1; D possibly matches TRBD1 or TRBD2 (6 bases each). Between the trimmed V and J ends, which lost 3 bases and 3 bases, there was a span of 12 bases. Germline V gene data show CDR1 as MRHNA and CDR2 as SNTAGT. The CDR3 runs to 15 residues. The CDR3 DNA reads TGTGCCAGCAGTGAAGGAGGGGGGAACTACAATGAGCAGTTCTTC. Residues: CASSEGGGNYNEQFF.

The chain couples TRBV5-6 to TRBJ2-3; D remains ambiguous. The germline CDR1 and CDR2 sequences are SGHDT and YYEEEE. This CDR3 contains 17 residues. V was shortened by 0 bases and J by 1 base, with 15 bases between the two germline ends. This chain's CDR3 is CASSLDGWTSGTDTQYF. CDR3 sequence (DNA): TGTGCCAGCAGCTTGGACGGATGGACGTCAGGCACAGATACGCAGTATTTT.

The rearrangement links TRBV11-2 to TRBJ2-3, with a weak D call TRBD2 (5 bases). The length of the CDR3 is 13 residues. The ends were cut back, 1 base at V and 6 bases at J, with 8 bases in the middle. Germline V gene data show CDR1 as SGHAT and CDR2 as FQNNGV. CDR3 region: CASSLGTEDTQYF. CDR3 nucleotides: TGTGCCAGCAGCTTAGGGACTGAGGATACGCAGTATTTT.

The chain uses TRBV18 and TRBJ2-5, with 7 bases lining up with TRBD1. CDR3 length: 15 amino acids. V lost 1 base to trimming and J lost 5 bases; unmatched junction nucleotides: 7. The germline V gene has CDR1 KGHSH and CDR2 LQKENI. CDR3 DNA: TGTGCCAGCTCACCACGAGACAGGGTGGGGGAGACCCAGTACTTC. This sequence encodes CASSPRDRVGETQYF.

This rearrangement joins TRBV18 to TRBJ2-7; TRBD1 aligns across 8 bases. Germline V gives CDR1 KGHSH, CDR2 LQKENI. This CDR3 is 15 amino acids long. J lost 0 bases, V lost 0 bases, and 1 base had no gene match. CDR3 sequence (DNA): TGTGCCAGCTCACCACCTGACAGGGGCTCCTACGAGCAGTACTTC. Protein: CASSPPDRGSYEQYF.

The chain combines TRBV4-1 with TRBJ2-7; 7 bases line up with TRBD2. Germline-derived CDR1 and CDR2 are MGHRA and YSYEKL. The CDR3 has 15 amino acids. The V and J ends lost 3 bases and 3 bases, in that order; junction bases with no gene match: 8. The CDR3 spells CASSQGSGGLYEQYF. The CDR3 DNA follows: TGCGCCAGCAGCCAGGGCTCGGGGGGTCTCTACGAGCAGTACTTC.

The chain links TRBV18 to TRBJ2-7; TRBD1 aligns across 7 bases. The germline gives CDR1 KGHSH, CDR2 LQKENI. This CDR3 is built from 17 residues. V lost 6 bases and J lost 0; bases outside the gene matches: 14. CDR3 region: CASSLNNRGTVSYEQYF. In nucleotides, the CDR3 is TGTGCCAGCTCCCTAAACAATAGGGGGACAGTCTCCTACGAGCAGTACTTC.

This clone was picked up one time. The genes are TRBV25-1 and TRBJ2-2, with 8 nucleotides matching TRBD1. The CDR3 consists of 14 residues. V lost 5 bases to trimming and J lost 5 bases; unmatched junction nucleotides: 4. Germline V lookup: CDR1 MGHDK, CDR2 SYGVNS. CDR3 DNA sequence: TGTGCCAGCAGTTCAAGGACAGGGACCGGGGAGCTGTTTTTT. Its translation: CASSSRTGTGELFF.

V is TRBV2 and J is TRBJ2-4, with TRBD1 matching over 8 bases. V dropped 8 bases and J dropped 0; count of bases not matched to a gene: 9. CDR1 is SNHLY and CDR2 is FYNNEI in the germline V gene. The CDR3 runs 16 residues. The CDR3 coding sequence is TGTGCCAGCGCGGGACAGGTGTCGATAGCCAAAAACATTCAGTACTTC. This encodes CASAGQVSIAKNIQYF.